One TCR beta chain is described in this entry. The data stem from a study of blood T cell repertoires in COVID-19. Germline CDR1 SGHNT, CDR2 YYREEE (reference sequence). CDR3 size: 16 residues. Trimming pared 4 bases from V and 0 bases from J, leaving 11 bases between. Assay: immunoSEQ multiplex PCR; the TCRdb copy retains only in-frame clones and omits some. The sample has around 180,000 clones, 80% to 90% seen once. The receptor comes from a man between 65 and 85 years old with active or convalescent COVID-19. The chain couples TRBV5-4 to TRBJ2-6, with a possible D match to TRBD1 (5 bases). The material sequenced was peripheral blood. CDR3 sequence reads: CASSRQILSGANVLTF. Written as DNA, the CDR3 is TGTGCCAGCAGCCGACAGATCCTCTCTGGGGCCAACGTCCTGACTTTC.